Below are 14 T cell receptor beta chains sequenced from a single sample in a study of shared clonotypes between healthy human individuals. As defined, naive CD8 cells were CD45RO-negative and positively selected for CCR7, with terminally differentiated effector memory CD45RA+ cells excluded. Assay: immunoSEQ multiplex PCR; the TCRdb copy retains only in-frame clones and omits some. The sample contains a few hundred thousand clones, less than 97% of which appear only once. Sequencing was done on a sample of naive CD8+ T cells sorted from blood. The receptors originated from a woman under 40 in good health.

The chain recombines TRBV7-3 with TRBJ2-2, with 9 bases matching TRBD1. Germline trimming cut 5 bases from V and 2 bases from J; bases unmatched to any gene: 9. The length of the CDR3 is 17 residues. CDR1 is SGHTA, CDR2 FQGTGA, per germline. CDR3 sequence reads: CASSLTGGIPNTGELFF. The CDR3 nucleotides are TGTGCCAGCAGCCTGACAGGGGGAATCCCAAACACCGGGGAGCTGTTTTTT.

V usage is TRBV4-1 and J usage is TRBJ2-7; possible D gene TRBD1, 5 bases. Germline V gives CDR1 MGHRA, CDR2 YSYEKL. V was clipped by 3 bases and J by 5 bases, with 11 bases between them. The CDR3 runs to 13 residues. CDR3 protein: CASSQRLGDEQYF. In DNA, the CDR3 is TGCGCCAGCAGCCAGAGGTTAGGGGACGAGCAGTACTTC.

The chain links TRBV6-5 to TRBJ2-7; 10 positions agree with TRBD1. Trimming at V came to 2 bases and at J to 6 bases, leaving 1 base not matched to a gene. Germline values: CDR1 MNHEY, CDR2 SVGAGI. The CDR3 consists of 13 residues. The CDR3 region is CASSYRTGGEQYF. The CDR3, as DNA: TGTGCCAGCAGTTACCGGACAGGGGGCGAGCAGTACTTC.

The chain recombines TRBV10-2 with TRBJ2-3; the match to TRBD1 covers 9 bases. Germline loops: CDR1 WSHSY, CDR2 SAAADI. This CDR3 is built from 16 residues. V gave up 7 bases and J gave up 4 bases; unmatched junction bases: 12. The CDR3 region has the DNA TGCGCCAGCAATCCCGGCGGGACAGGGTCCGCAGATACGCAGTATTTT. Protein: CASNPGGTGSADTQYF.

The chain couples TRBV27 to TRBJ2-3; D unclear. The CDR3 is 13 residues long. The germline V gene encodes CDR1 MNHEY and CDR2 SMNVEV (reference sequence). V was clipped by 7 bases and J by 5 bases, with 13 bases between them. CDR3 region: CASTSPGGDTQYF. As DNA, the CDR3 is TGTGCCAGCACTTCACCCGGCGGAGATACGCAGTATTTT.

This chain joins TRBV19 and TRBJ2-1; the D gene is possibly TRBD2 (5 bases). Germline CDR1 LNHDA, CDR2 SQIVND (reference sequence). The V gene lost 1 base and the J gene lost 0 bases, with 10 bases spanning the gap. The length of the CDR3 is 16 residues. The CDR3 here is CASSIAERSSYNEQFF. CDR3 nucleotides: TGTGCCAGTAGTATAGCGGAGCGGAGCTCCTACAATGAGCAGTTCTTC.

This clone appeared once. This chain connects TRBV4-2 to TRBJ2-7; D is perhaps TRBD1 (5 bases). Looked up from germline, CDR1 is LGHNA and CDR2 is YNFKEQ. The germline V and J ends were trimmed by 0 bases and 2 bases, with 11 bases remaining between them. This CDR3 has 15 amino acids. In nucleotides, the CDR3 is TGTGCCAGCAGCCAAGAAAAGGGGCGCCCCTACGAGCAGTACTTC. Amino acid sequence: CASSQEKGRPYEQYF.

The chain has TRBV10-2 and TRBJ2-6; no reliable D call. The V gene's germline CDR1 is WSHSY and CDR2 SAAADI. CDR3 length: 15 amino acids. V lost 6 bases to trimming and J lost 0 bases, with 9 bases between them. The CDR3 region is CASSMGNSGANVLTF. In DNA, the CDR3 is TGCGCCAGCAGCATGGGAAACTCTGGGGCCAACGTCCTGACTTTC.

The J gene is TRBJ2-5, the V gene TRBV7-9; D is possibly TRBD2 (6 bases). CDR1 is SEHNR and CDR2 is FQNEAQ in the germline V gene (reference sequence). The V end lost 1 base, the J end lost 7 bases, and 10 bases lay between the germline ends. The CDR3 sequence is 13 residues long. CDR3 sequence (DNA): TGTGCCAGCAGCTTAGGCGGGAAGGCGACCCAGTACTTC. Translating it yields CASSLGGKATQYF.

This clone has a single count. The CDR3 DNA reads as TGTGCCAGCAGTTACAGGGGAGAGGGGTACGAGCAGTACTTC. It yields the protein CASSYRGEGYEQYF. The gene calls are TRBV6-5 and TRBJ2-7; D assignment may be TRBD1 or TRBD2 (5 bases each). CDR1 is MNHEY and CDR2 is SVGAGI in the germline V gene. Trimming removed 2 bases from V and 4 bases from J, with 12 bases in between. This CDR3 has 14 amino acids.

The chain's CDR3 is CASSSSPGNTGELFF. As DNA, the CDR3 is TGTGCCAGCAGCTCTTCCCCGGGGAACACCGGGGAGCTGTTTTTT. This chain connects TRBV7-8 to TRBJ2-2; D is uncertain. The V and J ends lost 4 bases and 1 base respectively, with 10 bases between them. Germline V gene lookup returns CDR1 SGHVS and CDR2 FQNEAQ. The length of the CDR3 is 15 residues.

CDR3 sequence (DNA): TGTGCCAGTAGTAGTGTTTGGGGACAGCCGGATGGCTACACCTTC. It specifies CASSSVWGQPDGYTF. The chain uses TRBV19 and TRBJ1-2; 7 bases match TRBD1. Germline V gene sequence: CDR1 LNHDA, CDR2 SQIVND (reference sequence). Losses at the gene ends were 4 bases for V and 6 bases for J; bases not matched to a gene: 11. There are 15 residues in the CDR3.

The rearrangement joins TRBV27 to TRBJ2-7; D not resolved. Trimming took 8 bases from V and 6 from J, leaving 20 bases between them. CDR1 is MNHEY, CDR2 SMNVEV, per germline (reference sequence). This CDR3 spans 14 amino acids. CDR3 sequence reads: CASGSPPGSSEQYF. In nucleotides, the CDR3 is TGTGCCAGCGGTTCCCCCCCGGGTAGCTCCGAGCAGTACTTC.

The rearrangement uses TRBV21-1 and TRBJ2-7; the table's D call, TRBD1, has no DNA check behind it. TRBV21-1 is listed as a pseudogene. The CDR3 has 19 residues. CDR3 sequence reads: CASSISPGTAGPSSYEQYF. CDR3 sequence (DNA): TGTGCCAGCAGCATATCCCCCGGGACAGCCGGTCCAAGCTCCTACGAGCAGTACTTC.